This TCR beta chain appears in the sequencing data of a study of T-cell reconstitution after alpha-beta-depleted transplantation in children. About this clonotype itself: Its target is unknown.

It was with unique molecular identifiers that the TCRbeta library was prepared. TCRdb re-called the PCR reads with MiXCR, one entry per CDR3 protein. The sample yields about 220,000 distinct CDR3 sequences, 17% seen once. Study results and caveats: Roughly two months post-transplant, alpha-beta T cells reportedly originated from several hundred graft clones that had expanded. Surviving recipient T cells and intrathymic progenitors accounted for some patients' high TCRbeta diversity at day 60. When one year had passed after transplant, most T-cell counts and diversity came from newly produced T cells.

This CDR3 contains 12 residues. Germline V gene lookup returns CDR1 MDHEN and CDR2 SYDVKM. V lost 4 bases and J 10 bases, leaving 12 bases between the germline ends. The clonotype was recovered from a male patient under 10 years old who had a stem cell transplant for acute lymphoblastic leukemia, so the T cells may come from the graft donor. J is TRBJ2-3 and V is TRBV28; D remains ambiguous. This specimen was PBMCs, mostly from graft donor cells, taken 360 days after TCRalphabeta/CD19-depleted stem cell transplant. CDR3 bases: TGTGCCAGCAGTTCCCGGACGGTCGCGCAGTATTTT. It is translated as CASSSRTVAQYF.